This entry concerns a single TCR beta chain. The data were taken from a study of shared T cell receptors in the human thymus. TCRdb keeps only in-frame clones here, not all; method: immunoSEQ multiplex PCR. This table has under 850,000 clones, roughly 90% appearing once. Per germline, CDR1 LGHNA and CDR2 YNFKEQ. Trimming took 4 bases from V and 0 from J; bases not matched to a gene: 4. CDR3 length: 16 residues. These data were also reused for a study on human thymus T cells. That work contributes: Healthy Finnish infants undergoing corrective surgery for congenital heart defects provided the donor material. The thymus was resected at corrective cardiac surgery.

Sequencing used thymocytes. The J gene is TRBJ2-3, the V gene TRBV4-2; 10 nucleotides match TRBD2. This receptor was identified in a boy under two years old with a congenital heart defect. This CDR3 reads CASSPPTSGSTDTQYF. Written as DNA, the CDR3 is TGTGCCAGCAGCCCCCCGACTAGCGGGAGCACAGATACGCAGTATTTT.